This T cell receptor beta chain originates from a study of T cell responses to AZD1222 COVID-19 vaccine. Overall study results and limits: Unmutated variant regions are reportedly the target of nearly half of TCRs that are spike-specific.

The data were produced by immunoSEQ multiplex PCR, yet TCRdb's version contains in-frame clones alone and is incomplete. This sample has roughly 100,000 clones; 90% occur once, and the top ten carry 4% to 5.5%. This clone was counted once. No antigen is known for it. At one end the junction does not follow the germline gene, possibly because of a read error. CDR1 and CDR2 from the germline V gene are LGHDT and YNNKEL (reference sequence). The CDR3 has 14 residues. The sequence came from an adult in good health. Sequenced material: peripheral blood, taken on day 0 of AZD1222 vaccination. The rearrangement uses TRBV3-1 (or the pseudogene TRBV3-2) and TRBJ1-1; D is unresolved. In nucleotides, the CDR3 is TGTGCCAGCAGCCAAGATCCTGGGTCGGGGAGGGTTATCTTT. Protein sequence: CASSQDPGSGRVIF.